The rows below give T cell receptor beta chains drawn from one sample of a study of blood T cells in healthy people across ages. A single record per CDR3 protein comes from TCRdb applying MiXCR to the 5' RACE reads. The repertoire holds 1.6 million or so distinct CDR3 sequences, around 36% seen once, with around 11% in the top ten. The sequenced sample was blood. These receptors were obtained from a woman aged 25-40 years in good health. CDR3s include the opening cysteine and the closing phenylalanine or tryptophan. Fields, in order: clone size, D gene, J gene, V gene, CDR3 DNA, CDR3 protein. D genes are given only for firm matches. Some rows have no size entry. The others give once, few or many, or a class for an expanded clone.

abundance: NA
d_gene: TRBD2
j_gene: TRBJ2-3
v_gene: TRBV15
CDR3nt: TGTGCCACCAGCTTAAGCGGGGGGGAGCTTGTGGATACGCAGTATTTT
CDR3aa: CATSLSGGELVDTQYF

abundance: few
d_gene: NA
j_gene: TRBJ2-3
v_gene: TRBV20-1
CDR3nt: TGCAGTGCTAGATTAGGCCAGACGATCACAGATACGCAGTATTTT
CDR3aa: CSARLGQTITDTQYF

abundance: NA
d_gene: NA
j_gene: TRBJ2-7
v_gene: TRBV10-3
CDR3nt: TGTGCCATCAGTGACAGGACCTACGAGCAGTACTTC
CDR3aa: CAISDRTYEQYF

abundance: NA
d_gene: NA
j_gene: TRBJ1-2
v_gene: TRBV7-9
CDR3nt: TGTGCCAGCAGCTTAGTTGTCAGGGGCGGGGATGGCTACACCTTC
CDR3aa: CASSLVVRGGDGYTF

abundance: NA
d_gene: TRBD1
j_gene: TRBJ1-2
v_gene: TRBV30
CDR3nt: TGTGCCTGGACGGGACAGGGTAAAAAGTCTAACTATGGCTACACCTTC
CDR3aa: CAWTGQGKKSNYGYTF

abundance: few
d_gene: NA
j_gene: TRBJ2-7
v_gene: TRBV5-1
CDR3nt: TGCGCCAGCAGCGCTACAGGGAACTACGAGCAGTACTTC
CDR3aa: CASSATGNYEQYF

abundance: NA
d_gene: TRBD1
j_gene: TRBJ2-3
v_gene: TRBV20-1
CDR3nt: TGCAGTGCTCCGCAGGGGGCGAGCACAGATACGCAGTATTTT
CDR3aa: CSAPQGASTDTQYF

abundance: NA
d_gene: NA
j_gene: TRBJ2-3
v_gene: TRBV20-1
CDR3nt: TGCAGTGCAGATCGGGCGGTGACGGGAGAGTACACAGATACGCAGTATTTT
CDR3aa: CSADRAVTGEYTDTQYF

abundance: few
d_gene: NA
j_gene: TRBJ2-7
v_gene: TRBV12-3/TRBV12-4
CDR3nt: TGTGCCAGCAGTTTACGGGCAGTCTGGTTTCCCTACGAGCAGTACTTC
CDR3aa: CASSLRAVWFPYEQYF

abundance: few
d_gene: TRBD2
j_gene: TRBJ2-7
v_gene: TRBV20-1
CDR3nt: TGCAGTGCTAGAGATAGGCTAGCGGGAGGGCGGTCCTACGAGCAGTACTTC
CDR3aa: CSARDRLAGGRSYEQYF

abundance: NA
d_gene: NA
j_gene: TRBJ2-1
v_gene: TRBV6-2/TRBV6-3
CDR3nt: TGTGCCAGCCAATCACAGCGGGACATGGACAATGAGCAGTTCTTC
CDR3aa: CASQSQRDMDNEQFF

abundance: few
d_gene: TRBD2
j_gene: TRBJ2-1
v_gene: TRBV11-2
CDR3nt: TGTGCCAGCAGCTCCAGAAGACTAGCGTGGGTCCATGAGCAGTTCTTC
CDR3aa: CASSSRRLAWVHEQFF

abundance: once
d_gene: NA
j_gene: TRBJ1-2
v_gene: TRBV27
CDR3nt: TGTGCCAGCGCCTCGGGCGGAACACGGAACTATGGCTACACCTTC
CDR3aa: CASASGGTRNYGYTF